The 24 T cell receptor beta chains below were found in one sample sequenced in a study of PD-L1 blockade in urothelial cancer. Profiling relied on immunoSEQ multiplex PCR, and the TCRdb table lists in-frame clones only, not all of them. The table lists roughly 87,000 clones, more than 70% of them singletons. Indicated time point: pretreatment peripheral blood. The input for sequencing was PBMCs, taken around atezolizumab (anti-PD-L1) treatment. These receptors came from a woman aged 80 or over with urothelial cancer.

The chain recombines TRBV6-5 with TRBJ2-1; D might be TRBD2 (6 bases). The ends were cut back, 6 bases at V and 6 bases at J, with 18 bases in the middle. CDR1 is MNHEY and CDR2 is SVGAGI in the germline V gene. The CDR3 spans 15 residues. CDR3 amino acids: CASSSRDSTINEQFF. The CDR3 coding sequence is TGTGCCAGCAGCTCCCGGGACTCGACTATCAATGAGCAGTTCTTC.

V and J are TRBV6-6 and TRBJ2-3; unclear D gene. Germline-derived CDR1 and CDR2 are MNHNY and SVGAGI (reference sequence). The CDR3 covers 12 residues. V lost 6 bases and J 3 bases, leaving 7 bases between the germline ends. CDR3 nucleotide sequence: TGTGCCAGCAGCGTCGTGACAGATACGCAGTATTTT. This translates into CASSVVTDTQYF.

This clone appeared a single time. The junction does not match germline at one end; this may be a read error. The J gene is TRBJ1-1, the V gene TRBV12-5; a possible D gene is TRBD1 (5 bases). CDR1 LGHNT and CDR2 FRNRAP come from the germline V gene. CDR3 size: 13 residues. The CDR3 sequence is CASGLGGDTEAFF. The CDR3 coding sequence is TGTGCTAGTGGCTTGGGGGGGGACACTGAAGCTTTCTTT.

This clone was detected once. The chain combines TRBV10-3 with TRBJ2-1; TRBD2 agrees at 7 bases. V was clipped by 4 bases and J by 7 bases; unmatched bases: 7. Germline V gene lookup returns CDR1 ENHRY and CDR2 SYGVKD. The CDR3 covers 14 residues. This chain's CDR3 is CAISGGGLSNEQFF. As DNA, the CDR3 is TGTGCCATCAGTGGGGGGGGACTCTCTAATGAGCAGTTCTTC.

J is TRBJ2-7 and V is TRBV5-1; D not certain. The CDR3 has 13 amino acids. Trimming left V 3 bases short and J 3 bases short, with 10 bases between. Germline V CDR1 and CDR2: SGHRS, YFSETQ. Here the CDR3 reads CASSSVGVYEQYF. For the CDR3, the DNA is TGCGCCAGCAGCTCTGTGGGCGTCTACGAGCAGTACTTC.

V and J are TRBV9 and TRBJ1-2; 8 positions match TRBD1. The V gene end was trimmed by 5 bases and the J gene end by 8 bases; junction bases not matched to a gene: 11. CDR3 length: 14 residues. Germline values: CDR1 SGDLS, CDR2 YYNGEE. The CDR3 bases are TGTGCCAGCAGTTTCAGGCAGGGGGCTGGAGGCTACACCTTC. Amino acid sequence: CASSFRQGAGGYTF. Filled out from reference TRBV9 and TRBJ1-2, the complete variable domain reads DSGVTQTPKHLITATGQRVTLRCSPRSGDLSVYWYQQSLDQGLQFLIQYYNGEERAKGNILERFSAQQFPDLHSELNLSSLELGDSALYFCASSFRQGAGGYTFGSGTRLTVV.

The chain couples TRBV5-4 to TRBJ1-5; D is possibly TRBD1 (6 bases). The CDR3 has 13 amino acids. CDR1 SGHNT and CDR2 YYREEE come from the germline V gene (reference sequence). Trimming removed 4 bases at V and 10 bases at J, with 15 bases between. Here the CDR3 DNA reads TGTGCCAGCAGCCTGGACAGCACCACCCCCCAGCATTTT. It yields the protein CASSLDSTTPQHF.

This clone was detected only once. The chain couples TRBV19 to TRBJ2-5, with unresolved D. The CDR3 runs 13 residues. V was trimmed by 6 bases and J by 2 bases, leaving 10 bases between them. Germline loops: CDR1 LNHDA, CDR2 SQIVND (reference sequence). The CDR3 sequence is CASSPTEQETQYF. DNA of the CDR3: TGTGCCAGTAGCCCGACTGAGCAAGAGACCCAGTACTTC. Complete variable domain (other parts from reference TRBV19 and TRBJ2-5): DGGITQSPKYLFRKEGQNVTLSCEQNLNHDAMYWYRQDPGQGLRLIYYSQIVNDFQKGDIAEGYSVSREKKESFPLTVTSAQKNPTAFYLCASSPTEQETQYFGPGTRLLVL.

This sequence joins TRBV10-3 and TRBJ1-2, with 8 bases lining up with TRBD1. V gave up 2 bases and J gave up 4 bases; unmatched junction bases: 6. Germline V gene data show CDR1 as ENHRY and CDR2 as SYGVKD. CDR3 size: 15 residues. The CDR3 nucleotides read TGTGCCATCAGTGAGGGACAGGGCAATTTCTATGGCTACACCTTC. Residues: CAISEGQGNFYGYTF.

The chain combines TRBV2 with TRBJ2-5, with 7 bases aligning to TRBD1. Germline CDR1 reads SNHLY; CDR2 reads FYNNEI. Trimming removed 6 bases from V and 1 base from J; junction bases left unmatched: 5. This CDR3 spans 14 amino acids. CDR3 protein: CASSNGDSQETQYF. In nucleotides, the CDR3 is TGTGCCAGCAGCAACGGGGACAGCCAAGAGACCCAGTACTTC.

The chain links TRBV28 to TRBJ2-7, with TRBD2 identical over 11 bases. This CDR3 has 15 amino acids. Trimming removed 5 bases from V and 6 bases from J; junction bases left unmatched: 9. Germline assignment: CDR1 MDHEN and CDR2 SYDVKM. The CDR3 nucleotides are TGTGCCAGCAGTAAACTGGGACTAGCGGAGAGCGAGCAGTACTTC. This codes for CASSKLGLAESEQYF.

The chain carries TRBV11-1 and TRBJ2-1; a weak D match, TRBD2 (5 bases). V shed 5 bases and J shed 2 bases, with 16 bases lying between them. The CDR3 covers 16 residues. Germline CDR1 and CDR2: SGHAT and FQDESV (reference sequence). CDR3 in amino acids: CASSPRLLQAYNEQFF. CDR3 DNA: TGTGCCAGCAGCCCTCGACTACTTCAGGCCTACAATGAGCAGTTCTTC.

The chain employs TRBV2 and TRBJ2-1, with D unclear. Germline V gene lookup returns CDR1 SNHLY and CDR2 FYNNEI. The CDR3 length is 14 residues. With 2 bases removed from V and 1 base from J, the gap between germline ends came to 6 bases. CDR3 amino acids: CASSELDSYNEQFF. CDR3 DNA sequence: TGTGCCAGCAGTGAACTAGATTCCTACAATGAGCAGTTCTTC.

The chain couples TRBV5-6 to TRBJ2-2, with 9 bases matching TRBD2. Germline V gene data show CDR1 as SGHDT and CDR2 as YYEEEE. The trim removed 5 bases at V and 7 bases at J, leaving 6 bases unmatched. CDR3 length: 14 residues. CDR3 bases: TGTGCCAGCAGAGATAGCGGGAGTAGCGGGGAGCTGTTTTTT. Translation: CASRDSGSSGELFF.

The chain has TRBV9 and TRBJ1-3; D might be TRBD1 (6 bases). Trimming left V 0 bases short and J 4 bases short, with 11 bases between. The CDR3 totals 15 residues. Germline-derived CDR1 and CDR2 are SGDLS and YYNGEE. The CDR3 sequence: CASSVGGGLGNTIYF. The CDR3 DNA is TGTGCCAGCAGCGTAGGTGGGGGCCTGGGAAACACCATATATTTT.

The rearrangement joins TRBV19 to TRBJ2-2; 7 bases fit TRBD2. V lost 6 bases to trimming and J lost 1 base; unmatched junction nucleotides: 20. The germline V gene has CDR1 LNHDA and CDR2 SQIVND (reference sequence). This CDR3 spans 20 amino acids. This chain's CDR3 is CASSNFNLLGGRLNTGELFF. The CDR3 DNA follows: TGTGCCAGTAGCAATTTCAACCTCTTGGGGGGGAGATTGAACACCGGGGAGCTGTTTTTT.

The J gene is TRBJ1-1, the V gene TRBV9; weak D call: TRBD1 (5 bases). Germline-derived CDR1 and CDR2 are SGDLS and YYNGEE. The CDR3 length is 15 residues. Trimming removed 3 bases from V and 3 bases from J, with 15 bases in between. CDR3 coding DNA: TGTGCCAGCAGCGCCGCGGCAGGGTCGGACACTGAAGCTTTCTTT. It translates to CASSAAAGSDTEAFF.

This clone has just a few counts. The CDR3 bases are TGTGCCAGCAGCTTGCTCCCCTCACTCTCTGAAGCTTTCTTT. Translation gives CASSLLPSLSEAFF. The chain is built from TRBV5-6 and TRBJ1-1, with D hard to call. V lost 1 base, J lost 6 bases, and 13 bases lay in between. This CDR3 is 14 amino acids long. Germline CDR1 SGHDT, CDR2 YYEEEE. The variable domain in full, completed from reference TRBV5-6 and TRBJ1-1, reads DAGVTQSPTHLIKTRGQQVTLRCSPKSGHDTVSWYQQALGQGPQFIFQYYEEEERQRGNFPDRFSGHQFPNYSSELNVNALLLGDSALYLCASSLLPSLSEAFFGQGTRLTVV.

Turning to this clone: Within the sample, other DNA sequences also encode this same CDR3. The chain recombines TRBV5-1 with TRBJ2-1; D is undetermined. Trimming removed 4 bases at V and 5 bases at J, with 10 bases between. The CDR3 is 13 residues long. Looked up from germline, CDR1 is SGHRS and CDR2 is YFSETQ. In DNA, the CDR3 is TGCGCCAGCAGCCCACGACTGAACAATGAGCAGTTCTTC. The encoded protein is CASSPRLNNEQFF.

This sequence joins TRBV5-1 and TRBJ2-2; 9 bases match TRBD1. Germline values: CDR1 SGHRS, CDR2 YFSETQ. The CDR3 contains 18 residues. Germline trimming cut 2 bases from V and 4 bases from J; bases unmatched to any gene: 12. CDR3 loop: CASSFHPRGQGPTGELFF. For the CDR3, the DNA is TGCGCCAGCAGCTTCCATCCGCGTGGACAGGGGCCCACCGGGGAGCTGTTTTTT.

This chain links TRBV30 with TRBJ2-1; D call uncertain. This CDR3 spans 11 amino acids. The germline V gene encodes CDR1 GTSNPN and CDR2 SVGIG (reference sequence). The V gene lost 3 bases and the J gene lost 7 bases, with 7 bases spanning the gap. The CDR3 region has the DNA TGTGCCTGGAGCAGAGCGAATGAGCAGTTCTTC. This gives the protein CAWSRANEQFF.

The CDR3 coding sequence is TGTGCCAGCAGTTTCCTCCCGTGGGGCAGGGGCACTGAAGCTTTCTTT. Its translation is CASSFLPWGRGTEAFF. This chain connects TRBV27 to TRBJ1-1; D may be TRBD1 (6 bases). The CDR3 has 16 amino acids. Looked up from germline, CDR1 is MNHEY and CDR2 is SMNVEV (reference sequence). V lost 3 bases and J 4 bases, leaving 18 bases between the germline ends.

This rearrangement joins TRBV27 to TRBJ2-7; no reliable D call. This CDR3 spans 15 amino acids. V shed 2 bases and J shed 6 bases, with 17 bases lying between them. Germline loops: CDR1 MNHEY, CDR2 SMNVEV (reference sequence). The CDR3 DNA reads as TGTGCCAGCAGTTTACCACCCTCCCTTGGGCGCGAGCAGTACTTC. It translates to CASSLPPSLGREQYF.

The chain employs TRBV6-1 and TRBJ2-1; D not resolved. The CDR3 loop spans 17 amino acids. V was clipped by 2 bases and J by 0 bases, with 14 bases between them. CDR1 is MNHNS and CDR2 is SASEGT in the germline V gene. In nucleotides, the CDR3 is TGTGCCAGCAGTGAAATGGCGGCCGTTAGCTCCTACAATGAGCAGTTCTTC. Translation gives CASSEMAAVSSYNEQFF.